The 20 T cell receptor beta chains given below trace back to one sample, sequenced in a study of blood T cell repertoires in COVID-19. The repertoire was sequenced with immunoSEQ multiplex PCR; TCRdb's copy has only in-frame clones and lacks some. The repertoire consists of around 250,000 clones, with 65% to 85% occurring once and the leading ten covering roughly 5%. Sequenced material: peripheral blood. The receptors shown here come from a man older than 75 with acute or convalescent COVID-19.

The chain couples TRBV2 to TRBJ2-7; 7 nucleotides line up with TRBD1. CDR1 and CDR2 (germline): SNHLY, FYNNEI. V trimming: 4 bases; J trimming: 5 bases; junction bases outside the gene matches: 14. This CDR3 is 16 amino acids long. The CDR3 sequence is CASSGLRWDSPHEQYF. The CDR3 DNA is TGTGCCAGCAGTGGGTTGAGGTGGGACAGCCCCCACGAGCAGTACTTC.

The V and J genes are TRBV19 and TRBJ2-7, with a weak D call TRBD2 (5 bases). Germline assignment: CDR1 LNHDA and CDR2 SQIVND (reference sequence). The V and J ends lost 3 bases and 3 bases respectively, with 18 bases between them. This CDR3 has 16 amino acids. In nucleotides, the CDR3 is TGTGCCAGTAGTATCATCGCTAGTAGTGGACTCTACGAGCAGTACTTC. Protein: CASSIIASSGLYEQYF.

Here the CDR3 DNA reads TGTGCCACCAGCCTAACTAGCGGGACGTCGTATGAGCAGTTCTTC. It yields the protein CATSLTSGTSYEQFF. This chain links TRBV15 with TRBJ2-1; 10 bases are a match to TRBD2. This CDR3 is 15 amino acids long. J gave up 8 bases and V 5 bases, and 9 bases lay outside the gene matches. Germline V gene lookup returns CDR1 LNHNV and CDR2 YYDKDF (reference sequence).

The chain joins TRBV6-1 to TRBJ2-7; D may be TRBD1 (5 bases). Germline loops: CDR1 MNHNS, CDR2 SASEGT. The V gene lost 1 base and the J gene lost 12 bases, with 22 bases spanning the gap. The CDR3 is made up of 15 amino acids. As DNA, the CDR3 is TGTGCCAGCAGTGAAGGAACAGGTTTCTTGGTTCGTGCGTACTTC. Its protein product is CASSEGTGFLVRAYF.

The V and J genes are TRBV18 and TRBJ1-1, with D unresolved. In germline, CDR1 is KGHSH, CDR2 LQKENI. The CDR3 runs to 13 residues. V lost 1 base, J lost 1 base, and 4 bases lay in between. The CDR3 protein is CASSPLRNTEAFF. CDR3 nucleotide sequence: TGTGCCAGCTCACCACTTCGGAACACTGAAGCTTTCTTT.

The chain has TRBV15 and TRBJ2-1; 11 positions match TRBD2. Unmatched junction bases numbered 14, after V lost 3 bases and J lost 10 bases. This CDR3 contains 17 residues. Germline CDR1 is LNHNV and CDR2 is YYDKDF (reference sequence). The CDR3 spells CATSRPQTSGSREEQFF. In DNA form, the CDR3 reads TGTGCCACCAGCAGGCCCCAAACTAGCGGGAGTAGGGAGGAGCAGTTCTTC.

The chain carries TRBV6-5 and TRBJ2-5, with D hard to call. CDR1 is MNHEY and CDR2 is SVGAGI in the germline V gene. Trimming removed 5 bases at V and 5 bases at J, with 9 bases between. The CDR3 totals 12 residues. The CDR3, as DNA: TGTGCCAGCAGTAGAGGCTCGGAGACCCAGTACTTC. Translation gives CASSRGSETQYF.

V usage is TRBV9 and J usage is TRBJ1-6, with a tentative D call TRBD1 (6 bases). Germline CDR1 reads SGDLS; CDR2 reads YYNGEE. The CDR3 consists of 14 residues. Trimming left V 0 bases short and J 12 bases short, with 13 bases between. Here the CDR3 reads CASSVGTVLGPLHF. The CDR3, as DNA: TGTGCCAGCAGCGTAGGGACAGTTTTAGGACCCCTCCACTTT.

In DNA, the CDR3 is TGTGCCAGTAGTATATGGCCTCGCGGGGAGCTGTTTTTT. Protein: CASSIWPRGELFF. The chain is built from TRBV19 and TRBJ2-2; D is uncertain. The CDR3 runs to 13 residues. Trimming took 2 bases from V and 7 from J, leaving 8 bases between them. CDR1 and CDR2 (germline): LNHDA, SQIVND (reference sequence).

This clone has a single count. The chain is built from TRBV5-5 and TRBJ2-2, with TRBD2 matching 9 bases. The CDR3 contains 16 residues. V lost 1 base to trimming and J lost 5 bases; unmatched junction nucleotides: 6. Germline CDR1 reads SGHKS; CDR2 reads YYEKEE (reference sequence). In DNA form, the CDR3 reads TGTGCCAGCAGCTTGTTTAGCGGGGGTTTGACCGGGGAGCTGTTTTTT. Its protein product is CASSLFSGGLTGELFF.

V and J are TRBV24-1 and TRBJ2-1; tentative D call: TRBD1 (5 bases). Trimming took off 6 bases at V and 0 bases at J, with 11 bases between the two ends. CDR3 size: 15 residues. Germline CDR1 reads KGHDR; CDR2 reads SFDVKD. CDR3 sequence reads: CATSTGFGSYNEQFF. Here the CDR3 DNA reads TGTGCCACCAGTACAGGTTTTGGCTCCTACAATGAGCAGTTCTTC.

This clone appeared once. The gene calls are TRBV18 and TRBJ2-1, with 7 bases fitting TRBD1. Per the germline V gene, CDR1 is KGHSH and CDR2 is LQKENI. The CDR3 loop spans 13 amino acids. Trimming took 1 base from V and 10 from J; bases not matched to a gene: 4. In DNA form, the CDR3 reads TGTGCCAGCTCACCACTCGCGACAGGGGAGCAGTTCTTC. Protein: CASSPLATGEQFF.

The V and J genes are TRBV30 and TRBJ1-5; 9 bases fit TRBD1. J gave up 7 bases and V 5 bases, and 6 bases lay outside the gene matches. The germline gives CDR1 GTSNPN, CDR2 SVGIG (reference sequence). The CDR3 totals 13 residues. This chain's CDR3 is CAWGGQGGQPQHF. For the CDR3, the DNA is TGTGCCTGGGGGGGACAGGGCGGCCAGCCCCAGCATTTT.

Here the CDR3 DNA reads TGTGCCAGCAGCTTTCACATGAACACTGAAGCTTTCTTT. Translation: CASSFHMNTEAFF. The V gene is TRBV7-8, the J gene TRBJ1-1; D is unclear. With 3 bases removed from V and 0 bases from J, the gap between germline ends came to 5 bases. CDR1 is SGHVS, CDR2 FQNEAQ, per germline. The CDR3 covers 13 residues.

This chain uses TRBV30 with TRBJ2-1, with TRBD1 identical over 9 bases. CDR1 is GTSNPN and CDR2 is SVGIG in the germline V gene (reference sequence). With V trimmed by 4 bases and J by 9 bases, 10 bases remained unmatched. This CDR3 has 14 residues. The CDR3 nucleotides read TGTGCCTGGAATGTGGGACAGGGAATAAGTGAGCAGTTCTTC. It translates to CAWNVGQGISEQFF. Full variable domain (remainder filled in from reference TRBV30 and TRBJ2-1): SQTIHQWPATLVQPVGSPLSLECTVEGTSNPNLYWYRQAAGRGLQLLFYSVGIGQISSEVPQNLSASRPQDRQFILSSKKLLLSDSGFYLCAWNVGQGISEQFFGPGTRLTVL.

Concerning this clone itself: Germline is not matched at one junction end, which may reflect a read error. The chain has TRBV3-1 (or the pseudogene TRBV3-2) and TRBJ2-7, with 16 bases lining up with TRBD2. Germline V gene data show CDR1 as LGHDT and CDR2 as YNNKEL (reference sequence). CDR3 size: 19 residues. The CDR3 DNA reads TGTGCCAGCAGCGAAGAAAAGGGACTAGCGGGAGGGAAACGCTACGAGCAGTACTTC. It translates to CASSEEKGLAGGKRYEQYF.

The chain has TRBV19 and TRBJ1-4; D possibly corresponds to TRBD1 (5 bases). The CDR3 contains 14 residues. Germline-derived CDR1 and CDR2 are LNHDA and SQIVND (reference sequence). V dropped 4 bases and J dropped 8 bases, with 14 bases sitting between them. The CDR3 region is CASSKGQGGEKLFF. For the CDR3, the DNA is TGTGCCAGTAGTAAGGGTCAGGGTGGAGAAAAACTGTTTTTT.

The table lists this clone with a count of one. V and J are TRBV5-6 and TRBJ2-2, with unresolved D. The germline V gene encodes CDR1 SGHDT and CDR2 YYEEEE. V lost 0 bases to trimming and J lost 6 bases, with 9 bases between them. This CDR3 is 14 amino acids long. As DNA, the CDR3 is TGTGCCAGCAGCTTGGGGAGAAGTTCCGGGGAGCTGTTTTTT. Encoded protein: CASSLGRSSGELFF. The variable domain in full, completed from reference TRBV5-6 and TRBJ2-2, reads DAGVTQSPTHLIKTRGQQVTLRCSPKSGHDTVSWYQQALGQGPQFIFQYYEEEERQRGNFPDRFSGHQFPNYSSELNVNALLLGDSALYLCASSLGRSSGELFFGEGSRLTVL.

DNA for the CDR3: TGTGCCAGCAGCCTAGCGGGGGGGTACACAGATACGCAGTATTTT. Protein product: CASSLAGGYTDTQYF. The V and J genes are TRBV6-4 and TRBJ2-3, with 12 bases lining up with TRBD2. Germline lookup yields CDR1 MRHNA and CDR2 SNTAGT. The CDR3 is 15 amino acids. Losses at the gene ends were 6 bases for V and 2 bases for J; bases not matched to a gene: 3.

V usage is TRBV2 and J usage is TRBJ1-2; 8 nucleotides align to TRBD1. This CDR3 has 15 residues. Per the germline V gene, CDR1 is SNHLY and CDR2 is FYNNEI. Trimming removed 8 bases from V and 2 bases from J; junction bases left unmatched: 10. The DNA for the CDR3 is TGTGCCAGCCAAGCTGAACGGACAGGGAACTATGGCTACACCTTC. It encodes CASQAERTGNYGYTF.